This T cell receptor (beta chain) was profiled in a study of cytomegalovirus exposure and HLA in healthy donors. At the level of the study: Unique TCRs from HLA-typed donors, 70 million to 85 million of them, were held in an early data release.

CDR1 and CDR2 (germline): GTSNPN, SVGIG (reference sequence). The CDR3 is 14 amino acids. J was trimmed by 3 bases and V by 3 bases; bases with no gene match: 5. Note on this clone: Its specificity is unknown.

With 60 Vbeta and 13 Jbeta primers, the PCR was carried out. Only in-frame clones appear in the TCRdb table, and some are missing; sequencing was by immunoSEQ multiplex PCR. The data contain some 98,000 clones, roughly 9.4% of them singletons. Overall study results and limits: CMV serostatus alone was available as immune exposure information.

The sample taken for sequencing was PBMCs. The receptor was derived from a man aged 45-65 years in good health and CMV-seropositive. The V call is TRBV30, the J call TRBJ1-5; 7 nucleotides line up with TRBD1. CDR3 DNA sequence: TGTGCCTGGAGCCGGGACAGCAACAATCAGCCCCAGCATTTT. Translation: CAWSRDSNNQPQHF.